The TCR beta chain described here comes from a study of identical twins. Study-wide results and caveats: Researchers reported excess low generation probability among twin-shared out-of-frame alpha sequences.

No donor was unhealthy or non-Caucasian. The CDR3 is made up of 15 amino acids. V was shortened by 4 bases and J by 2 bases, with 11 bases between the two germline ends. CDR1 and CDR2 (germline): MNHEY, SVGAGI. TCRdb re-called the 5' RACE reads with MiXCR, one entry per CDR3 protein. The table records about 220,000 distinct CDR3 sequences, 6.5% to 8.5% of them present only once. The table lists this clonotype with many counts. Its target is not known. Another study also made use of these data, one on yellow fever vaccine responses in identical twins.

This sequence originates from a young woman in good health. Sequencing was done on a sample of memory (CD45RO+) T cells sorted from blood. The V and J genes are TRBV6-5 and TRBJ2-2; D call uncertain. The CDR3 here is CASSSTDHNTGELFF. The CDR3 DNA reads as TGTGCCAGCAGTTCCACCGATCACAACACCGGGGAGCTGTTTTTT.